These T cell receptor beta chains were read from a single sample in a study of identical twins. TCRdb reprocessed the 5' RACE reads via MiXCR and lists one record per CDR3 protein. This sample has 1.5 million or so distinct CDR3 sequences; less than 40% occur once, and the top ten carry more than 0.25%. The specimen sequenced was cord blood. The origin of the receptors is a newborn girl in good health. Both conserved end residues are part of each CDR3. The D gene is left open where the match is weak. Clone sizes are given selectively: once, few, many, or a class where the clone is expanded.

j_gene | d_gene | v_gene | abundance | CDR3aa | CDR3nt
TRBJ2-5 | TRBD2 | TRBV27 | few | CASSLGLAGHNEQYF | TGCGCCAGCAGCTTAGGACTAGCGGGACACAATGAGCAGTACTTC
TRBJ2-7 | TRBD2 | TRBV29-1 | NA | CSVEGLASYEQYF | TGCAGCGTTGAGGGACTAGCCTCCTACGAGCAGTACTTC
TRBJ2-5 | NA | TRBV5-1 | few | CASSLVVLIAPGETQYF | TGCGCCAGCAGCTTGGTAGTGTTAATAGCGCCAGGGGAGACCCAGTACTTC
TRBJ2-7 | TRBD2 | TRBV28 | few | CASSLAGLAESFYEQYF | TGTGCCAGCAGTTTAGCCGGACTAGCGGAATCTTTCTACGAGCAGTACTTC
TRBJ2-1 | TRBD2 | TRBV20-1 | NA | CSATLASSYNEQFF | TGCAGTGCCACACTAGCGAGCTCCTACAATGAGCAGTTCTTC
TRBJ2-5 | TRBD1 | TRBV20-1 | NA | CSAPKPGQKRTQYF | TGCAGTGCGCCAAAACCGGGACAGAAGAGAACCCAGTACTTC
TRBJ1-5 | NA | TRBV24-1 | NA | CATRHRRVSGNQPQHF | TGTGCCACCAGGCATCGTAGGGTTTCGGGCAATCAGCCCCAGCATTTT
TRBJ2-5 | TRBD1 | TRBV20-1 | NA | CSAGGQGPVNEQSF | TGCAGTGCTGGCGGACAGGGCCCTGTTAACGAGCAGTCCTTC
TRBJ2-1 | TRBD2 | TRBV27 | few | CASSGATSGSGNEQFF | TGTGCCAGCAGTGGGGCGACTAGCGGGAGCGGCAATGAGCAGTTCTTC
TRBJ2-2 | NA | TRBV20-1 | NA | CSVWVAGELFF | TGCAGTGTTTGGGTTGCCGGGGAGCTGTTTTTT
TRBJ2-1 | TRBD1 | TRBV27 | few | CASNPGTGASSSYNEQFF | TGTGCCAGCAACCCCGGGACAGGGGCCAGTAGCTCCTACAATGAGCAGTTCTTC
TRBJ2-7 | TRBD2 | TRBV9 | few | CASSVGAGGTYEQYF | TGTGCCAGCAGCGTAGGAGCGGGAGGAACCTACGAGCAGTACTTC
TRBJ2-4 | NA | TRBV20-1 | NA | CSARGPSQGLDIQYF | TGCAGTGCTAGAGGTCCCAGCCAGGGCCTAGACATTCAGTACTTC
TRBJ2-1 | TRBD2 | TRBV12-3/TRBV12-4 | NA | CASSYGTSGSIDEQFF | TGTGCCAGCAGTTACGGGACTAGCGGGAGTATCGATGAGCAGTTCTTC
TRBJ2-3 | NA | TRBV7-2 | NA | CASSLSGQLPDTQYF | TGTGCCAGCAGCTTATCAGGACAGTTGCCAGATACGCAGTATTTT
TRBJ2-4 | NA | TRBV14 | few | CASSQDRPGLAKNIQYF | TGTGCCAGCAGCCAAGATAGGCCCGGGCTAGCCAAAAACATTCAGTACTTC
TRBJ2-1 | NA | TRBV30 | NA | CAWREGNEQFF | TGTGCCTGGAGGGAAGGGAATGAGCAGTTCTTC
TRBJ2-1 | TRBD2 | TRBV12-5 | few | CASGLASGADNEQFF | TGTGCTAGTGGTTTGGCTAGCGGGGCCGACAATGAGCAGTTCTTC
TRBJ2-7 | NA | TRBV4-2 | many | CASSQELDYEQYF | TGTGCCAGCAGCCAAGAGTTGGACTACGAGCAGTACTTC
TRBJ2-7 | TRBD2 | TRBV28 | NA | CASSLSLLAGAYNEQYF | TGTGCCAGCAGTTTATCCCTCCTAGCGGGGGCCTACAATGAGCAGTACTTC
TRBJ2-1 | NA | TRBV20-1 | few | CSVTTTGRDEQFF | TGCAGTGTAACAACTACCGGTAGAGATGAGCAGTTCTTC
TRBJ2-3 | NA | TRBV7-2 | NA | CASSSNYGTDTQYF | TGTGCCAGCAGCTCGAACTACGGCACAGATACGCAGTATTTT
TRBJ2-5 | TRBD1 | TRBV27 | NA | CASSWGQTGSGQYF | TGTGCCAGCAGTTGGGGCCAGACAGGGAGTGGGCAGTACTTC
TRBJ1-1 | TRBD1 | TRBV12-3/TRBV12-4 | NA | CASRLAGTAPTEAFF | TGTGCCAGCAGGCTTGCAGGGACAGCCCCCACTGAAGCTTTCTTT
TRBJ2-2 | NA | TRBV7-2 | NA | CASSLSLGGGRISGELFF | TGTGCCAGCAGCTTAAGTTTAGGTGGGGGGCGAATATCCGGGGAGCTGTTTTTT
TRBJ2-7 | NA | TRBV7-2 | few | CASSIFQRALSPKAYEQYF | TGTGCCAGCAGCATCTTTCAGCGGGCTTTATCCCCGAAGGCCTACGAGCAGTACTTC
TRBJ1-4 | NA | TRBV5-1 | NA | CASSLVTTATNEKLFF | TGCGCCAGCAGCTTGGTGACGACAGCAACTAATGAAAAACTGTTTTTT
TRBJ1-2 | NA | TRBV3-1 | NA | CASSRRGADSYGYTF | TGTGCCAGCAGCCGACGGGGGGCGGATAGCTATGGCTACACCTTC
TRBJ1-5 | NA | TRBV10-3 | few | CAIRPPASYSNQPQHF | TGTGCCATCAGACCGCCCGCTTCGTATAGCAATCAGCCCCAGCATTTT
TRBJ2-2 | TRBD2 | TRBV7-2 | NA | CASSSTSGRGELFF | TGTGCCAGCAGCTCGACTAGCGGGAGAGGGGAGCTGTTTTTT
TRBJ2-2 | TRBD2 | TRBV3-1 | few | CASSQLGLAGNTGELFF | TGTGCCAGCAGCCAATTGGGACTAGCGGGCAACACCGGGGAGCTGTTTTTT
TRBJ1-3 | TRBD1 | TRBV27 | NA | CASRPAVSQGGSGNTIYF | TGTGCCAGCCGGCCCGCCGTCTCACAGGGGGGCTCTGGAAACACCATATATTTT
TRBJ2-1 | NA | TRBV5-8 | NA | CASFSLSSYNEQFF | TGTGCCAGCTTCAGCCTGAGCTCCTACAATGAGCAGTTCTTC
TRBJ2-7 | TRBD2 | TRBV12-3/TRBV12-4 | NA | CASSFRWSGASEVYEQYF | TGTGCCAGCAGTTTCCGATGGAGCGGGGCTAGCGAGGTCTACGAGCAGTACTTC
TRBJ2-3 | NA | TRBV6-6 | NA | CASSLIGFSGDTQYF | TGTGCCAGCAGTTTGATTGGGTTCTCGGGAGATACGCAGTATTTT
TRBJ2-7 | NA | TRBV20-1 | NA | CSASLLARGAEQYF | TGCAGTGCTAGCCTCCTAGCGAGGGGCGCCGAGCAGTACTTC
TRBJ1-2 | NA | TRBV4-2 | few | CASSQERVGRYGYTF | TGTGCCAGCAGCCAAGAGAGGGTTGGCAGGTATGGCTACACCTTC
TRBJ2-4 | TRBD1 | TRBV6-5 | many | CASSYDRGLNIQYF | TGTGCCAGCAGTTACGACAGGGGGCTGAACATTCAGTACTTC
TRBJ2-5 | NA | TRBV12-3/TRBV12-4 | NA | CASSLGGHTSNEQYF | TGTGCCAGCAGTTTAGGGGGACACACCTCCAATGAGCAGTACTTC
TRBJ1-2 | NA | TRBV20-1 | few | CSASKPWWLYGYTF | TGCAGTGCTAGTAAGCCATGGTGGCTCTATGGCTACACCTTC
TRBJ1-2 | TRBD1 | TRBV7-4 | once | CASSLGDRPPNYGYTF | TGTGCCAGCAGCTTAGGGGACAGACCTCCTAACTATGGCTACACCTTC
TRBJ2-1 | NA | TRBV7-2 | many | CASSAVLVGPYNEQFF | TGTGCCAGCAGCGCTGTACTAGTAGGGCCCTACAATGAGCAGTTCTTC
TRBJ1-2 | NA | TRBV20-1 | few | CSARWFGGYTF | TGCAGTGCTAGATGGTTTGGAGGCTACACCTTC
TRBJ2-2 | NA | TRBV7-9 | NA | CASSLAYKNTGELFF | TGTGCCAGCAGCTTAGCATACAAGAACACCGGGGAGCTGTTTTTT
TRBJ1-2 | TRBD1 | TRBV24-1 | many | CATSDFRDSYGYTF | TGTGCCACCAGTGATTTCCGGGACAGCTATGGCTACACCTTC
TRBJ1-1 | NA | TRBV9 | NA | CASSVAERGAFF | TGTGCCAGCAGCGTAGCCGAAAGAGGAGCTTTCTTT
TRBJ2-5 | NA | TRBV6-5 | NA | CASSYWVGETQYF | TGTGCCAGCAGTTATTGGGTGGGAGAGACCCAGTACTTC
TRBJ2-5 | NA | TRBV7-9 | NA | CASSFQGLGETQYF | TGTGCCAGCAGCTTCCAGGGCCTGGGAGAGACCCAGTACTTC
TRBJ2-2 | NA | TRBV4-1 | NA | CASSPVVGAPTGDLFF | TGCGCCAGCAGCCCCGTCGTCGGGGCCCCCACCGGGGACCTGTTTTTT
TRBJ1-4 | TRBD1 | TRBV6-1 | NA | CASSDPGQGFRRDEKLFF | TGTGCCAGCAGTGACCCGGGACAGGGCTTTCGTAGGGATGAAAAACTGTTTTTT
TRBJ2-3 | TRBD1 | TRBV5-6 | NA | CASSYPPGTGRDTQYF | TGTGCCAGCAGCTACCCACCCGGGACAGGGAGGGATACGCAGTATTTT
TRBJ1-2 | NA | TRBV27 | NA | CASRATGANYGYTF | TGTGCCAGCAGAGCGACAGGAGCTAACTATGGCTACACCTTC
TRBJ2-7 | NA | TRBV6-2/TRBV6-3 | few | CASSYLRGREQYF | TGTGCCAGCAGTTACCTCAGAGGGCGGGAGCAGTACTTC
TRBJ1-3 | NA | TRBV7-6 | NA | CASSFNSHWTGNTIYF | TGTGCCAGCAGCTTTAATAGCCACTGGACGGGAAACACCATATATTTT
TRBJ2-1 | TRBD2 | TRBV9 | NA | CASSQLAGGSPNEQFF | TGTGCCAGCAGCCAACTAGCGGGAGGGTCCCCCAATGAGCAGTTCTTC
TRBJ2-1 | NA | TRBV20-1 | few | CSATTRGEQFF | TGCAGTGCAACCACTAGGGGTGAGCAGTTCTTC
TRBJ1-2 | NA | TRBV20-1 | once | CSAREMTANYGYTF | TGCAGTGCTAGAGAGATGACAGCTAACTATGGCTACACCTTC